The 20 T cell receptor beta chains below come from one sample, sequenced in a study of shared clonotypes between healthy human individuals. Here immunoSEQ multiplex PCR was the method, and the copy in TCRdb shows in-frame clones only, minus some. The data contain 2.3 million or so clones, just over 90% of them singletons. The sample comprised naive CD4+ T cells from PBMCs. Subset in this sample: CD45RA+ positively selected. The receptor set was obtained from a man aged 18 to 29 in good health. Some clones in this sample may be carry-over from other donors' samples.

The chain employs TRBV6-5 and TRBJ1-1; weak D call: TRBD1 (6 bases). Germline loops: CDR1 MNHEY, CDR2 SVGAGI. The CDR3 runs to 14 residues. V lost 10 bases, J lost 4 bases, and 19 bases lay in between. CDR3 region: CATRGGPLGTEAFF. Written as DNA, the CDR3 is TGTGCCACAAGGGGGGGACCCTTGGGCACTGAAGCTTTCTTT.

This chain uses TRBV23-1 with TRBJ2-6; TRBD1 aligns across 12 bases. TRBV23-1 is an ORF for which the function is uncertain. This CDR3 spans 17 amino acids. Germline trimming cut 8 bases from V and 3 bases from J; bases unmatched to any gene: 8. The CDR3 here is CASVWDRGRDGANVLTF. The CDR3 DNA reads as TGCGCCAGCGTCTGGGACAGGGGGCGGGATGGGGCCAACGTCCTGACTTTC.

The rearrangement uses TRBV14 and TRBJ2-7, with unresolved D. Germline V lookup: CDR1 SGHDN, CDR2 FVKESK. The length of the CDR3 is 14 residues. With 2 bases removed from V and 5 bases from J, the gap between germline ends came to 13 bases. CDR3 in amino acids: CASSQPTGLNEQYF. The CDR3 DNA reads as TGTGCCAGCAGCCAACCAACTGGATTAAACGAGCAGTACTTC.

This sequence joins TRBV7-3 and TRBJ2-3; 7 positions match TRBD1. The germline V gene encodes CDR1 SGHTA and CDR2 FQGTGA. The CDR3 sequence is 14 residues long. The CDR3 coding sequence is TGTGCTAGCTCCAGGCGACAGGGAACAGATACGCAGTATTTT. Amino acid sequence: CASSRRQGTDTQYF.

This chain uses TRBV6-1 with TRBJ1-2; no definite D call. The germline gives CDR1 MNHNS, CDR2 SASEGT. The CDR3 covers 15 residues. Trimming removed 1 base from V and 5 bases from J, with 14 bases in between. For the CDR3, the DNA is TGTGCCAGCAGTGAAGTTGCTGGGGTACCTTATGGCTACACCTTC. Its protein is CASSEVAGVPYGYTF.

The chain uses TRBV11-2 and TRBJ2-1; maybe TRBD2 (6 bases). Trimming took off 6 bases at V and 6 bases at J, with 18 bases between the two ends. The CDR3 has 15 amino acids. Germline CDR1 reads SGHAT; CDR2 reads FQNNGV. This CDR3 reads CASRIDGGGRNEQFF. CDR3 sequence (DNA): TGTGCCAGCAGAATCGACGGGGGAGGTCGCAATGAGCAGTTCTTC.

The chain combines TRBV9 with TRBJ2-1; 11 bases agree with TRBD2. CDR3 size: 16 residues. After removal of 4 bases from V and 12 bases from J, the junction contained 15 bases not matched to a gene. CDR1 and CDR2 (germline): SGDLS, YYNGEE. The chain's CDR3 is CASSPLTSGTGYRQFF. The CDR3 DNA reads as TGTGCCAGCAGCCCTCTGACTAGCGGGACGGGTTATCGGCAGTTCTTC. The full variable domain, its missing parts supplied by reference TRBV9 and TRBJ2-1, is DSGVTQTPKHLITATGQRVTLRCSPRSGDLSVYWYQQSLDQGLQFLIQYYNGEERAKGNILERFSAQQFPDLHSELNLSSLELGDSALYFCASSPLTSGTGYRQFFGPGTRLTVL.

The chain combines TRBV5-1 with TRBJ2-7; no definite D call. CDR1 is SGHRS and CDR2 is YFSETQ in the germline V gene. The CDR3 totals 13 residues. Trimming took 2 bases from V and 3 from J, leaving 9 bases between them. The CDR3 region is CASSFAEGYEQYF. Here the CDR3 DNA reads TGCGCCAGCAGCTTCGCGGAAGGCTACGAGCAGTACTTC.

Worth noting for this clone: The same CDR3 arises from other DNA sequences in this sample as well. The chain links TRBV18 to TRBJ2-2; D assignment may be TRBD1 or TRBD2 (5 bases each). Germline assignment: CDR1 KGHSH and CDR2 LQKENI. V lost 3 bases to trimming and J lost 2 bases, with 13 bases between them. CDR3 length: 16 residues. The CDR3 DNA is TGTGCCAGCTCACCCTCGCAGGGACGAAACACCGGGGAGCTGTTTTTT. It codes for CASSPSQGRNTGELFF.

CDR3 protein: CASSQRDFSRVPETQYF. The CDR3 region has the DNA TGTGCCAGCAGTCAAAGGGACTTCTCAAGAGTACCAGAGACCCAGTACTTC. The chain joins TRBV28 to TRBJ2-5; D possibly corresponds to TRBD2 (6 bases). The germline V gene encodes CDR1 MDHEN and CDR2 SYDVKM. The CDR3 runs 17 residues. V dropped 5 bases and J dropped 4 bases, with 23 bases sitting between them.

The genes are TRBV5-1 and TRBJ2-5; D remains unclear. V was trimmed by 5 bases and J by 0 bases, leaving 14 bases between them. In germline, CDR1 is SGHRS, CDR2 YFSETQ. The CDR3 contains 15 residues. As DNA, the CDR3 is TGCGCCAGCAGTCCGAATATTGGGGACCAAGAGACCCAGTACTTC. Translation gives CASSPNIGDQETQYF. Full variable domain (outside the CDR3, taken from reference TRBV5-1 and TRBJ2-5): KAGVTQTPRYLIKTRGQQVTLSCSPISGHRSVSWYQQTPGQGLQFLFEYFSETQRNKGNFPGRFSGRQFSNSRSEMNVSTLELGDSALYLCASSPNIGDQETQYFGPGTRLLVL.

In the case of this clone: Other DNA sequences of this sample code for an identical CDR3. This chain joins TRBV5-1 and TRBJ2-7; the D gene is possibly TRBD1 (6 bases). This CDR3 has 12 residues. The germline gives CDR1 SGHRS, CDR2 YFSETQ. V was clipped by 6 bases and J by 1 base, with 8 bases between them. The CDR3 is CASTGQSYEQYF. CDR3 DNA sequence: TGCGCCAGCACCGGACAGTCCTACGAGCAGTACTTC.

The chain couples TRBV9 to TRBJ2-7; the match to TRBD1 covers 8 bases. The trim removed 3 bases at V and 5 bases at J, leaving 7 bases unmatched. Germline V gene data show CDR1 as SGDLS and CDR2 as YYNGEE. This CDR3 comprises 14 residues. CDR3 bases: TGTGCCAGCAGCGAGTCGACAGGGGCCCACGAGCAGTACTTC. This encodes CASSESTGAHEQYF.

This clone was seen once. The sample contains more than one DNA sequence encoding this CDR3. The chain joins TRBV5-1 to TRBJ2-3; D unresolved. V gave up 2 bases and J gave up 6 bases, with 4 bases separating them. Germline lookup yields CDR1 SGHRS and CDR2 YFSETQ. The CDR3 is made up of 11 amino acids. In DNA form, the CDR3 reads TGCGCCAGCAGCTTCGAGGATACGCAGTATTTT. It is translated as CASSFEDTQYF.

The chain combines TRBV5-1 with TRBJ1-2; D is ambiguous. Trimming shortened V by 0 bases and J by 3 bases, and 9 bases separated the two germline ends. Germline assignment: CDR1 SGHRS and CDR2 YFSETQ. This CDR3 region has 14 residues. CDR3 sequence reads: CASSLAGQDYGYTF. For the CDR3, the DNA is TGCGCCAGCAGCTTGGCCGGGCAGGACTATGGCTACACCTTC.

The chain links TRBV12-2 to TRBJ2-7; TRBD2 is taken as the D call from the table, unchecked against the DNA. TRBV12-2 is assigned pseudogene status. CDR3 length: 16 amino acids. The DNA for the CDR3 is TGTGCAAGTCGCCAAAGGGATCTAGCGGAGGCCTACGAGCAGTACTTC. Translating gives CASRQRDLAEAYEQYF.

This clone was recorded once. V usage is TRBV7-9 and J usage is TRBJ1-1; possibly TRBD1 for D (5 bases). Germline CDR1 reads SEHNR; CDR2 reads FQNEAQ (reference sequence). The CDR3 is 15 amino acids. The V end was cut by 0 bases, the J end by 10 bases, with 18 bases between. As DNA, the CDR3 is TGTGCCAGCAGCTTAGCGCCGGGCAACCGGGGGGGAGCTTTCTTT. It is translated as CASSLAPGNRGGAFF.

CDR3 sequence reads: CATSNSYEQYF. The CDR3 nucleotides read TGTGCCACCTCAAACTCCTACGAGCAGTACTTC. The rearrangement uses TRBV6-1 and TRBJ2-7; no clear D. This CDR3 has 11 amino acids. From germline, CDR1 is MNHNS and CDR2 SASEGT. The germline V and J ends were trimmed by 10 bases and 0 bases, with 7 bases remaining between them.

The gene calls are TRBV11-2 and TRBJ2-1, with D maybe TRBD2 (6 bases). The CDR3 spans 15 residues. V was trimmed by 5 bases and J by 7 bases, leaving 18 bases between them. The germline gives CDR1 SGHAT, CDR2 FQNNGV. The chain's CDR3 is CASSDWGTGGNEQFF. DNA for the CDR3: TGTGCCAGCAGCGATTGGGGCACTGGGGGGAATGAGCAGTTCTTC.

The chain links TRBV28 to TRBJ2-7, with 10 nucleotides matching TRBD2. There are 19 residues in the CDR3. Germline V gene lookup returns CDR1 MDHEN and CDR2 SYDVKM. V was clipped by 6 bases and J by 1 base; unmatched bases: 18. The CDR3 nucleotides are TGTGCCAGCAGCCTTTTCGACCCTATTGCTAGCGGGAGATCCTACGAGCAGTACTTC. Its protein is CASSLFDPIASGRSYEQYF.